These T cell receptor beta chains were read from a single sample in a study of shared clonotypes between healthy human individuals. Here immunoSEQ multiplex PCR was the method, and the copy in TCRdb shows in-frame clones only, minus some. The sample consists of fewer than 2.5 million clones, over 85% of them appearing once. Material: naive CD4+ T cells from PBMCs. Receptor source: a man between 18 and 29 years old in good health. Some clones in this sample may be carry-over from other donors' samples. CDR3s include the opening cysteine and the closing phenylalanine or tryptophan. D genes are given only for firm matches. Expanded clones are given a class, and other clones once, few, many or no size at all.

d_gene: TRBD2
j_gene: TRBJ2-1
abundance: -
v_gene: TRBV5-1
CDR3aa: CASSTGLAGGLWNEQFF
CDR3nt: TGCGCCAGCAGCACTGGACTAGCGGGAGGATTGTGGAATGAGCAGTTCTTC

d_gene: TRBD1
j_gene: TRBJ2-6
abundance: -
v_gene: TRBV10-3
CDR3aa: CAINRGHNNSGANVLTF
CDR3nt: TGTGCCATCAACAGGGGGCACAATAATTCTGGGGCCAACGTCCTGACTTTC

d_gene: TRBD1
j_gene: TRBJ2-5
abundance: -
v_gene: TRBV11-2
CDR3aa: CASSPRQGYEETQYF
CDR3nt: TGTGCCAGCAGCCCGAGACAGGGGTACGAAGAGACCCAGTACTTC

d_gene: TRBD2
j_gene: TRBJ2-5
abundance: -
v_gene: TRBV12-5
CDR3aa: CASGNFLAGGPWETQYF
CDR3nt: TGTGCTAGTGGTAATTTTCTAGCGGGAGGGCCCTGGGAGACCCAGTACTTC

d_gene: -
j_gene: TRBJ2-7
abundance: once
v_gene: TRBV28
CDR3aa: CASSGGTLQSEQYF
CDR3nt: TGTGCCAGCAGTGGGGGAACACTACAGTCCGAGCAGTACTTC

d_gene: TRBD1
j_gene: TRBJ1-4
abundance: -
v_gene: TRBV18
CDR3aa: CASSPGQVGSGEKLFF
CDR3nt: TGTGCCAGCTCACCCGGACAGGTCGGATCGGGGGAAAAACTGTTTTTT

d_gene: -
j_gene: TRBJ2-7
abundance: -
v_gene: TRBV11-2
CDR3aa: CRSGTWDEQYF
CDR3nt: TGCAGGTCGGGAACTTGGGACGAGCAGTACTTC

d_gene: TRBD2
j_gene: TRBJ2-1
abundance: -
v_gene: TRBV5-1
CDR3aa: CASSPTRTSGSYNEQFF
CDR3nt: TGCGCCAGCAGCCCCACTCGGACTAGCGGGAGCTACAATGAGCAGTTCTTC

d_gene: -
j_gene: TRBJ2-3
abundance: -
v_gene: TRBV6-6
CDR3aa: CASRAGRSTDTQYF
CDR3nt: TGTGCCAGCAGGGCGGGGCGTAGCACAGATACGCAGTATTTT

d_gene: TRBD1
j_gene: TRBJ2-7
abundance: -
v_gene: TRBV4-3
CDR3aa: CASSQLGDRVREQYF
CDR3nt: TGCGCCAGCAGCCAGTTGGGAGACAGGGTGCGCGAGCAGTACTTC

d_gene: TRBD2
j_gene: TRBJ2-2
abundance: -
v_gene: TRBV7-2
CDR3aa: CASSFVAGTGELFF
CDR3nt: TGTGCCAGCAGCTTTGTAGCGGGAACCGGGGAGCTGTTTTTT

d_gene: TRBD1
j_gene: TRBJ2-3
abundance: once
v_gene: TRBV4-1
CDR3aa: CASSPVGWGQGTDTQYF
CDR3nt: TGCGCCAGCAGCCCGGTGGGTTGGGGACAGGGCACAGATACGCAGTATTTT